The T cell receptor beta chain described here comes from a study of human T cells and chemical hapten exposure. Looking at the study overall: Patients, mostly women, had alopecia areata, alopecia totalis or alopecia universalis. TCR yields per sample varied, mainly owing to small pooled library volume differences.

Per germline, CDR1 MNHNS and CDR2 SASEGT. The CDR3 runs 15 residues. V lost 3 bases and J lost 4, with 15 bases in between. TCRdb used MiXCR to reprocess the RACE reads, holding one entry per CDR3 protein. Of about 85,000 distinct CDR3 sequences detected, approximately 10% appear once; the ten largest clones hold 1.5% to 2%. Regarding time point: patch test 2, 6 weeks after DPC sensitization. Treatment specified: therapeutic diphenylcyclopropenone sensitization with weekly scalp DPC. Samples of blood were obtained prior to the application of each patch test. Unfractionated whole blood served as the source for total RNA extraction. This clonotype was detected ten times or more.

The chain is built from TRBV6-1 and TRBJ1-2; weak D call: TRBD1 (5 bases). The clonotype comes from a man between 18 and 35 years old with alopecia areata. Some clones in this sample may be carry-over from other donors' samples. Here the sequenced sample was whole blood, taken in connection with sensitization to the hapten diphenylcyclopropenone (DPC). DNA of the CDR3: TGTGCCAGCAGTGAGGATTGGGGGGAGGCCTATGGCTACACCTTC. It is translated as CASSEDWGEAYGYTF.